This is a list of T cell receptor beta chains from one sample in a study of PD-1 blockade in classical Hodgkin lymphoma. TCRdb keeps only in-frame clones here, not all; method: immunoSEQ multiplex PCR. The table lists about 58,000 clones, roughly 90% of them singletons. Sequences were derived from peripheral blood mononuclear cells (PBMCs), sampled before the second cycle of nivolumab. All receptors come from a human donor with classical Hodgkin lymphoma. Both conserved end residues are trimmed from each CDR3. Clone sizes are given selectively: once, few, many, or a class where the clone is expanded.

v_gene,abundance,CDR3aa
TRBV5-1,NA,ASRPSRVTNTGELF
TRBV11-1,once,ASSPLPGGGNTIY
TRBV6-5,NA,ASSPRGPDGYT
TRBV9,NA,ASSVVGRDTEAF
TRBV4-2,few,ASSQTSAGVDNEQF
TRBV19,NA,ASSARQGEVYEQY
TRBV7-6,NA,ASSPGVLGATNEKLF
TRBV30,NA,AWSGAGASSYNEQF
TRBV2,NA,ASSERTGDEKLF
TRBV5-1,NA,ASSLGVPGNTIY
TRBV28,NA,ASSPTQYNEQF
TRBV6-5,NA,ASSDTDTQY
TRBV12-5,NA,ASAVTTEAF
TRBV9,NA,ASSVSPGTGGGTDTQY
TRBV29-1,NA,SVGDLAGGRYTDTQY
TRBV9,NA,ASRTGDSRGYTEAF
TRBV5-4,once,AIHTGSKGTQY
TRBV11-2,NA,ASSLGGTGSYTGELF
TRBV6-9,NA,ASNFRDTGGSNQPQH
TRBV9,once,ASSLPGYNEQF
TRBV7-9,NA,ASSARTGDDNYGYT
TRBV9,NA,ASSVVAGGPGEQY
TRBV27,NA,ASSSAGSDYGYT
TRBV4-2,NA,ASSPAGGYEQY
TRBV5-6,NA,ASSLGRAAF
TRBV19,NA,ASSTSIGLAGAPYEQY
TRBV7-3,NA,ASSLSQRGSADTQY
TRBV4-1,NA,ASSHPDRGGPSYEQY
TRBV2,NA,ASKGLAGTDTQY
TRBV5-1,NA,ASSPDSTGNEQF
TRBV2,NA,ASSNQRDNMYEQY
TRBV4-3,NA,ASSQDRSGGPIQY
TRBV30,NA,ACPKRAPGPGANVLT
TRBV6-6,NA,ASSYGTGGGYT
TRBV27,few,ASSFGGRTEAF
TRBV11-2,NA,ASNPTGNTEAF
TRBV18,NA,ASSPPLQPEAF
TRBV10-3,NA,AIRNPSQGTPSGNTIY
TRBV6-1,NA,ASRGTGSGANVLT
TRBV7-3,NA,ASSLCFGSSYNSPLH
TRBV4-1,few,ASSQGGLAGVGTGELF
TRBV5-6,NA,ASSRPVRDRGTNTQY
TRBV14,NA,ASSHIHPPETQY
TRBV28,few,ASSLTPSLAPYYEQY
TRBV7-2,NA,ASSFKQSEQF
TRBV7-6,NA,ASSFGLAFSGELF
TRBV9,NA,ASSVGGHEAF
TRBV5-4,NA,ASSLAAGASYNEQF
TRBV4-1,NA,ASSLNGAYEQY
TRBV30,NA,AWSVGTGDYGYT
TRBV9,NA,ASSTNTGEGGTEAF
TRBV4-3,NA,ASSQAGGDTEAF
TRBV6-4,NA,ASSQTSGGVTQY
TRBV18,NA,ASSVARDTGYGYT
TRBV19,NA,ASSPGTSSYNEQF